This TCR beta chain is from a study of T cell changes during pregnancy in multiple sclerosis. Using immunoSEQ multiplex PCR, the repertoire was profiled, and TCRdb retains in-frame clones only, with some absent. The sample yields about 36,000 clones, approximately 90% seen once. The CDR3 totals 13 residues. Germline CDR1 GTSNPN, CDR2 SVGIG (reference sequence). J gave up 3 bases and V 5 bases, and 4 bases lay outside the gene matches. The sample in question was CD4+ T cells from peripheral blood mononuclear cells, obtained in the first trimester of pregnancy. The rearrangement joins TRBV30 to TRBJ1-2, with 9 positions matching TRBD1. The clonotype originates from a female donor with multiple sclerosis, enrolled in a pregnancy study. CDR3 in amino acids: CAWSQGADYGYTF. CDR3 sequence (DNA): TGTGCCTGGTCACAGGGGGCCGACTATGGCTACACCTTC.